The present T cell receptor (beta chain) was sequenced within a study of T cells in Graves' hyperthyroidism and ophthalmopathy. Study findings and constraints: Model-based prediction identified ophthalmopathy a median around 6.5 months prior to its onset.

RNA transcripts served as the template for amplifying TCR beta CDR3 regions. The HTBI primer set drove a first-round RT-PCR of the TCR CDR3. TCRdb redid the calling of the multiplex PCR reads with MiXCR, one entry per CDR3 protein. The sample holds hundreds of thousands of distinct CDR3 sequences, around 15% seen once. The CDR3 loop spans 17 amino acids. Trimming removed 4 bases from V and 7 bases from J; junction bases left unmatched: 9. Germline V gene lookup returns CDR1 LGHDT and CDR2 YNNKEL (reference sequence). This clonotype was seen repeatedly, ten times or more. The antigen remains undetermined. Graves' hyperthyroidism showing no ophthalmopathy progression within 18 months was considered stable. Disease duration under 2 months; hyperthyroidism patients were aged 18 to 65.

The gene calls are TRBV3-1 and TRBJ2-1, with 14 positions matching TRBD2. The clonotype originates from a woman in her late teens or twenties with Graves' hyperthyroidism. The sample taken for sequencing was blood. Here the CDR3 reads CASSRRLAGGKKNEQFF. DNA of the CDR3: TGTGCCAGCAGCCGTAGACTAGCGGGAGGGAAGAAGAATGAGCAGTTCTTC.